A selection of T cell receptor beta chains follows, all from one sample in a study of T cells after yellow fever vaccination. TCRdb reanalysed the 5' RACE reads using MiXCR and keeps one entry per CDR3 protein. The table has about 220,000 distinct CDR3 sequences, less than 3.5% seen once. The sequenced sample was CD4+ T cells sorted from PBMCs, obtained 10 days after the yellow fever booster vaccination. The receptors were sampled from a man younger than 30 who received the YFV17D yellow fever vaccine. The CDR3 runs from the conserved cysteine through the conserved F or W. A D gene is named only where the DNA matches it firmly. Some rows have no size entry. The others give once, few or many, or a class for an expanded clone.

V: TRBV6-5; size: many; J: TRBJ2-2; D: TRBD2; DNA: TGTGCCAGCAGATCCAGCGGGGGGGCCGGGGAGCTGTTTTTT; CDR3: CASRSSGGAGELFF
V: TRBV5-1; size: many; J: TRBJ2-1; D: -; DNA: TGCGCCAGCAGCTTGGGGGACTTCCAGTTCTTC; CDR3: CASSLGDFQFF
V: TRBV6-2/TRBV6-3; size: many; J: TRBJ2-7; D: -; DNA: TGTGCCAGCAGGGAAGTCTACGAGCAGTACTTC; CDR3: CASREVYEQYF
V: TRBV6-5; size: -; J: TRBJ1-3; D: TRBD1; DNA: TGTGCCAGCAGTTACCGCGGACAGGTGGATAACACCATATATTTT; CDR3: CASSYRGQVDNTIYF
V: TRBV20-1; size: few; J: TRBJ1-6; D: -; DNA: TGCAGTGCTCGTCCTCCCCAAGGCCATTCACCCCTCCACTTT; CDR3: CSARPPQGHSPLHF
V: TRBV20-1; size: few; J: TRBJ1-1; D: -; DNA: TGCAGTGCAGCCCCGTCCACCTTTATGAACACTGAAGCTTTCTTT; CDR3: CSAAPSTFMNTEAFF
V: TRBV7-3; size: few; J: TRBJ2-6; D: -; DNA: TGTGCCAGCAGCTCCACAGGGTTTTCCGGGGCCAACGTCCTGACTTTC; CDR3: CASSSTGFSGANVLTF
V: TRBV11-2; size: many; J: TRBJ1-5; D: -; DNA: TGTGCCAGCAGCTTAGATCGGGTTCAGCCCCAGCATTTT; CDR3: CASSLDRVQPQHF
V: TRBV9; size: few; J: TRBJ1-2; D: TRBD1; DNA: TGTGCCAGCAGCACCGGGACAGGGACCTATGGCTACACCTTC; CDR3: CASSTGTGTYGYTF
V: TRBV30; size: many; J: TRBJ2-5; D: TRBD2; DNA: TGTGCCTGGAGCGTCGGACTAGGGGAGACCCAGTACTTC; CDR3: CAWSVGLGETQYF
V: TRBV20-1; size: few; J: TRBJ2-3; D: -; DNA: TGCAGTGCTGAAAAAGCGGGCGATACGCAGTATTTT; CDR3: CSAEKAGDTQYF
V: TRBV6-2/TRBV6-3; size: many; J: TRBJ1-5; D: TRBD1; DNA: TGTGCCAGCAGTTATGGACAGGGGATGGAGCCCCAGCATTTT; CDR3: CASSYGQGMEPQHF
V: TRBV7-8; size: -; J: TRBJ1-1; D: -; DNA: TGTGCCAGCAGCTCAGGAAGGAGTAACACTGAAGCTTTCTTT; CDR3: CASSSGRSNTEAFF
V: TRBV12-5; size: few; J: TRBJ1-1; D: TRBD1; DNA: TGTGCTAGTGGTATCGACAGGGGGACTGAAGCTTTCTTT; CDR3: CASGIDRGTEAFF
V: TRBV20-1; size: many; J: TRBJ1-5; D: -; DNA: TGCAGTGCTAGGCGCAGTAGCAATCAGCCCCAGCATTTT; CDR3: CSARRSSNQPQHF
V: TRBV7-3; size: many; J: TRBJ2-5; D: TRBD1; DNA: TGTGCCAGCAGCTTAATGGGACAGGGAGGTCAAGAGACCCAGTACTTC; CDR3: CASSLMGQGGQETQYF
V: TRBV7-2; size: many; J: TRBJ2-5; D: -; DNA: TGTGCCAGCAGCTTAAGGGGGGCGTTACGAGAGACCCAGTACTTC; CDR3: CASSLRGALRETQYF
V: TRBV12-3/TRBV12-4; size: -; J: TRBJ1-2; D: -; DNA: TGTGCCAGCAGTTTAACCTTGTCAAATCCCTATGGCTACACCTTC; CDR3: CASSLTLSNPYGYTF
V: TRBV5-6; size: -; J: TRBJ1-4; D: TRBD1; DNA: TGTGCCAGCAGCCTAACACAGGGGTTCGGTGAAAAACTGTTTTTT; CDR3: CASSLTQGFGEKLFF
V: TRBV4-3; size: -; J: TRBJ2-2; D: TRBD1; DNA: TGCGCCAGCAGCCAAGAAGCGGACAGGGTCACCGGGGAGCTGTTTTTT; CDR3: CASSQEADRVTGELFF